The 7 T cell receptor beta chains below come from one sample, sequenced in a study of tumor-infiltrating lymphocytes in localized non-small cell lung cancer. Method: immunoSEQ multiplex PCR; TCRdb's copy keeps in-frame clones and lacks some. In the table there are roughly 24,000 clones, 50% to 80% of which are singletons. The source material was lung tumor tissue. All receptors come from a human donor with non-small cell lung cancer.

This chain uses TRBV6-5 with TRBJ2-2; 8 bases align to TRBD1. The CDR3 has 13 amino acids. In germline, CDR1 is MNHEY, CDR2 SVGAGI. The J segment lost 3 bases and the V segment lost 6 bases, leaving 0 bases of the junction unmatched. This CDR3 reads CASRQGDTGELFF. CDR3 sequence (DNA): TGTGCCAGCAGACAGGGGGACACCGGGGAGCTGTTTTTT.

The V gene is TRBV5-6, the J gene TRBJ2-7, with 10 nucleotides matching TRBD2. The germline V gene has CDR1 SGHDT and CDR2 YYEEEE. This CDR3 contains 16 residues. Trimming cost V 4 bases and J 5 bases; bases outside gene matches: 12. The CDR3 DNA follows: TGTGCCAGCAGCCCACCTCTAGCGGGAGCTGCCCACGAGCAGTACTTC. As protein: CASSPPLAGAAHEQYF.

The rearrangement uses TRBV6-1 and TRBJ2-7; 8 bases align to TRBD1. Trimming took 4 bases from V and 3 from J; bases not matched to a gene: 14. CDR3 size: 17 residues. Germline CDR1 is MNHNS and CDR2 is SASEGT. CDR3 residues: CASSAGLGQASLYEQYF. The CDR3 DNA reads TGTGCCAGCAGTGCGGGTTTGGGACAGGCATCGCTCTACGAGCAGTACTTC.

This clone was seen a handful of times. This chain joins TRBV6-5 and TRBJ1-1, with D unclear. The CDR3 extends over 13 amino acids. The germline V gene has CDR1 MNHEY and CDR2 SVGAGI. Between the trimmed V and J ends, which lost 5 bases and 11 bases, there was a span of 18 bases. The CDR3 loop reads CASSRLDTADAFF. CDR3 DNA sequence: TGTGCCAGCAGTCGCCTCGATACGGCAGATGCTTTCTTT.

The J gene is TRBJ1-4, the V gene TRBV5-4, with D possibly matching TRBD1 (5 bases). Trimming took off 4 bases at V and 10 bases at J, with 14 bases between the two ends. Germline V gene data show CDR1 as SGHNT and CDR2 as YYREEE (reference sequence). The CDR3 has 13 amino acids. This CDR3 is CASSPGGEGKLFF. CDR3 in DNA: TGTGCCAGCAGCCCGGGGGGAGAGGGAAAACTGTTTTTT.

This chain uses TRBV6-1 with TRBJ2-7; possible D gene TRBD1, 6 bases. With 3 bases removed from V and 2 bases from J, the gap between germline ends came to 14 bases. The CDR3 has 15 residues. Looked up from germline, CDR1 is MNHNS and CDR2 is SASEGT. The CDR3 nucleotides read TGTGCCAGCAGTGAGAATCAAGGGGGACCCTACGAGCAGTACTTC. Its translation: CASSENQGGPYEQYF.

With regard to this clone: A junction end diverges from the germline sequence, so it may reflect a read error. This chain uses TRBV6-1 with TRBJ2-7, with a possible D match to TRBD1 (5 bases). The CDR3 length is 15 residues. From germline, CDR1 is MNHNS and CDR2 SASEGT. CDR3: CASREGAEVSYEQYF. In DNA, the CDR3 is TGTGCCAGCAGGGAAGGGGCAGAAGTCTCCTACGAGCAGTACTTC.